These T cell receptor beta chains were read from a single sample in a study of T cells after posttransplantation cyclophosphamide. The table came from immunoSEQ multiplex PCR; TCRdb's copy has only in-frame clones and leaves some out. The repertoire yields 10,000 to 15,000 clones, none seen only once; the top ten contain approximately 7%. Specimen: PBMCs. The origin of the receptors is a middle-aged woman in good health, CMV-negative, and a related stem cell transplant donor. Each CDR3 is given with its conserved first and last residue. The D gene is left open where the match is weak. Not every row has a clone size; where given, it reads once, few, many or a size class.

clone_size,v_call,d_call,j_call,cdr3_aa,cdr3_nt
NA,TRBV29-1,NA,TRBJ2-7,CSVTPMGGRPYEQYF,TGCAGCGTCACCCCGATGGGGGGTAGGCCCTACGAGCAGTACTTC
many,TRBV29-1,TRBD1,TRBJ1-1,CSVGTALNTEAFF,TGCAGCGTAGGGACAGCTTTGAACACTGAAGCTTTCTTT
many,TRBV7-3,NA,TRBJ2-7,CASSLRSGEQYF,TGTGCCAGCAGCTTAAGATCGGGGGAGCAGTACTTC
many,TRBV10-1,NA,TRBJ1-1,CASSNGQNTEAFF,TGCGCCAGCAGTAACGGACAGAACACTGAAGCTTTCTTT
many,TRBV4-3,NA,TRBJ2-1,CASSQDGSAVSYNEQFF,TGCGCCAGCAGCCAAGATGGGTCAGCGGTCTCCTACAATGAGCAGTTCTTC
many,TRBV7-9,TRBD1,TRBJ2-7,CASSSIEDRGYEQYF,TGTGCCAGCAGCTCAATAGAAGACAGGGGCTACGAGCAGTACTTC
many,TRBV5-1,TRBD2,TRBJ2-5,CASSYGLAGPQETQYF,TGCGCCAGCAGCTACGGACTAGCGGGGCCGCAAGAGACCCAGTACTTC
many,TRBV12-3/TRBV12-4,NA,TRBJ2-5,CASKGLFTEWVGETQYF,TGTGCCAGCAAGGGGCTTTTCACGGAATGGGTCGGGGAGACCCAGTACTTC
many,TRBV6-5,TRBD1,TRBJ2-7,CASTPDRVASEQYF,TGTGCCAGCACCCCGGACAGGGTGGCCTCCGAGCAGTACTTC
many,TRBV7-9,NA,TRBJ2-3,CASSYIGADTQYF,TGTGCCAGCAGTTATATAGGGGCAGATACGCAGTATTTT
many,TRBV9,TRBD1,TRBJ2-5,CASSGGQGAEETQYF,TGTGCCAGCAGCGGTGGACAGGGGGCGGAGGAGACCCAGTACTTC
many,TRBV15,TRBD1,TRBJ1-3,CATSPGTAGNTIYF,TGTGCCACCAGCCCCGGGACAGCTGGAAACACCATATATTTT
many,TRBV6-1,NA,TRBJ2-2,CASSELGGTGELFF,TGTGCCAGCAGTGAACTTGGGGGGACCGGGGAGCTGTTTTTT
many,TRBV4-1,TRBD1,TRBJ1-6,CASTTGTYSPLHF,TGCGCCAGTACGACAGGGACTTATTCACCCCTCCACTTT
many,TRBV23-1,NA,TRBJ1-1,CASSQSNGLNTEAFF,TGCGCCAGCAGTCAATCGAACGGTCTCAACACTGAAGCTTTCTTT
NA,TRBV29-1,NA,TRBJ1-1,CSVAGTPPMNTEAFF,TGCAGCGTTGCCGGGACACCGCCTATGAACACTGAAGCTTTCTTT
many,TRBV13,NA,TRBJ2-7,CASSLGYYEQYF,TGTGCCAGCAGCTTAGGGTACTACGAGCAGTACTTC
many,TRBV6-1,TRBD1,TRBJ2-7,CASTPRTGGYEQYF,TGTGCCAGCACCCCACGGACAGGGGGCTACGAGCAGTACTTC
many,TRBV19,TRBD2,TRBJ2-4,CASSGTSGRVKAKNIQYF,TGTGCCAGTAGTGGGACTAGCGGGAGGGTTAAAGCCAAAAACATTCAGTACTTC
many,TRBV7-2,TRBD1,TRBJ2-7,CASSLAGQGSYEQYF,TGTGCCAGCAGCTTAGCTGGACAGGGATCCTACGAGCAGTACTTC
many,TRBV7-9,NA,TRBJ1-1,CASSLLGQDTEAFF,TGTGCCAGCAGCTTACTTGGACAAGACACTGAAGCTTTCTTT
many,TRBV19,NA,TRBJ1-5,CASSISGFNQPQHF,TGTGCCAGTAGTATTTCAGGTTTCAATCAGCCCCAGCATTTT
NA,TRBV30,NA,TRBJ2-4,CAWSSGLGLAKNIQYF,TGTGCCTGGAGTTCTGGACTGGGTCTAGCCAAAAACATTCAGTACTTC
many,TRBV12-3/TRBV12-4,TRBD2,TRBJ2-3,CASSLARLAGVNTQYF,TGTGCCAGCAGTTTAGCGCGGCTAGCGGGGGTGAATACGCAGTATTTT
few,TRBV2,NA,TRBJ2-3,CASSGQGLLTDTQYF,TGTGCCAGCAGTGGGCAGGGGCTTCTCACAGATACGCAGTATTTT
many,TRBV19,NA,TRBJ1-2,CASSIDRQGGGYTF,TGTGCCAGTAGTATAGATCGCCAGGGTGGAGGCTACACCTTC
many,TRBV5-1,TRBD1,TRBJ1-1,CASRTGTGEGTEAFF,TGCGCCAGCCGGACCGGGACAGGGGAAGGCACTGAAGCTTTCTTT
few,TRBV30,TRBD2,TRBJ2-5,CAWERGGETQYF,TGTGCCTGGGAGCGGGGAGGGGAGACCCAGTACTTC
few,TRBV5-1,TRBD2,TRBJ2-6,CASSETSGSSGANVLTF,TGCGCCAGCAGCGAGACTAGCGGGAGTTCTGGGGCCAACGTCCTGACTTTC
NA,TRBV29-1,NA,TRBJ2-7,CSVLNRGSYEQYF,TGCAGCGTCCTCAACCGGGGTTCCTACGAGCAGTACTTC
many,TRBV19,NA,TRBJ2-7,CASSKETRLYF,TGTGCCAGTAGTAAGGAGACTAGACTGTACTTC
many,TRBV28,NA,TRBJ2-1,CASSPPGGRYNEQFF,TGTGCCAGCAGTCCCCCGGGGGGCAGGTACAATGAGCAGTTCTTC
many,TRBV6-2/TRBV6-3,NA,TRBJ2-3,CASNPHTGYSSTDTQYF,TGTGCCAGCAACCCCCACACAGGGTACTCGAGCACAGATACGCAGTATTTT
many,TRBV2,NA,TRBJ2-1,CASQERSSYNEQFF,TGTGCCAGCCAGGAGAGAAGCTCCTACAATGAGCAGTTCTTC
many,TRBV5-1,NA,TRBJ2-7,CASSPGPSYEQYF,TGCGCCAGCAGCCCAGGGCCGTCCTACGAGCAGTACTTC
many,TRBV28,TRBD1,TRBJ1-2,CASSEGQGRSGYTF,TGTGCCAGCAGCGAGGGACAGGGGAGATCTGGCTACACCTTC
many,TRBV6-5,TRBD1,TRBJ2-2,CASNRGQMNTGELFF,TGTGCCAGCAATAGGGGACAGATGAACACCGGGGAGCTGTTTTTT
NA,TRBV9,NA,TRBJ2-5,CASSEGVGLGTQYF,TGTGCCAGCAGCGAGGGGGTTGGATTGGGGACCCAGTACTTC
many,TRBV5-1,NA,TRBJ2-1,CASSLGGNEQFF,TGCGCCAGCAGCTTGGGAGGGAATGAGCAGTTCTTC
many,TRBV19,TRBD1,TRBJ2-7,CASSIATGTDYEQYF,TGTGCCAGTAGTATAGCAACCGGGACAGACTACGAGCAGTACTTC
many,TRBV11-2,TRBD2,TRBJ2-1,CASSLTSGRLGQFF,TGTGCCAGCAGCCTGACTAGCGGGAGGCTTGGGCAGTTCTTC
many,TRBV5-5,TRBD1,TRBJ2-7,CASRLTDRLFLEDYEQYF,TGTGCCAGCAGGCTGACGGACAGGTTGTTCCTCGAGGACTACGAGCAGTACTTC
few,TRBV12-3/TRBV12-4,TRBD1,TRBJ1-4,CASRGQGRREKLFF,TGTGCCAGCAGGGGACAGGGGCGCCGGGAAAAACTGTTTTTT
medium-sized,TRBV6-5,TRBD1,TRBJ2-1,CASSFLKGQVDEQFF,TGTGCCAGCAGTTTCTTAAAGGGACAGGTGGATGAGCAGTTCTTC
many,TRBV11-2,TRBD1,TRBJ2-7,CASSYGTGTYEQYF,TGTGCCAGCAGTTACGGGACAGGGACCTACGAGCAGTACTTC
few,TRBV5-6,TRBD2,TRBJ2-5,CASSFGGGQGEETQYF,TGTGCCAGCAGCTTCGGGGGGGGACAAGGCGAGGAGACCCAGTACTTC
many,TRBV10-3,TRBD1,TRBJ1-1,CAKGQRNTEAFF,TGTGCCAAGGGACAGAGGAACACTGAAGCTTTCTTT
many,TRBV6-5,TRBD1,TRBJ1-2,CASGRDRDNYGYTF,TGTGCCAGCGGCCGGGACAGAGACAACTATGGCTACACCTTC
few,TRBV27,TRBD1,TRBJ2-5,CASSSPGGNQETQYF,TGTGCCAGCAGTTCTCCAGGGGGCAACCAAGAGACCCAGTACTTC
few,TRBV27,TRBD1,TRBJ2-4,CASSLDSTGGVKNIQYF,TGTGCCAGCAGTTTAGATTCGACAGGGGGCGTCAAAAACATTCAGTACTTC
many,TRBV6-2/TRBV6-3,TRBD2,TRBJ2-7,CASSFSGSYEQYF,TGTGCCAGCAGTTTTAGCGGGAGCTACGAGCAGTACTTC
many,TRBV19,NA,TRBJ2-5,CASSHRETQYF,TGTGCCAGTAGCCATCGGGAGACCCAGTACTTC
many,TRBV10-3,NA,TRBJ1-2,CAISDFGGGGGYTF,TGTGCCATCAGTGACTTTGGGGGCGGGGGTGGCTACACCTTC
many,TRBV19,TRBD2,TRBJ2-1,CASSWQGTSGLYNEQFF,TGTGCCAGTAGTTGGCAGGGGACTAGCGGGTTGTACAATGAGCAGTTCTTC
many,TRBV5-1,TRBD2,TRBJ2-5,CASSPTGTTWETQYF,TGCGCCAGCAGCCCGACCGGGACTACGTGGGAGACCCAGTACTTC
many,TRBV15,NA,TRBJ2-5,CATSIPGQGTKTQYF,TGTGCCACCAGCATCCCGGGCCAGGGGACTAAGACCCAGTACTTC
many,TRBV12-3/TRBV12-4,NA,TRBJ1-1,CASSGQNTEAFF,TGTGCCAGCAGTGGACAGAACACTGAAGCTTTCTTT